The 28 T cell receptor beta chains given below trace back to one sample, sequenced in a study of T-cell reconstitution after alpha-beta-depleted transplantation in children. Preparation of the TCRbeta library was carried out with unique molecular identifiers. TCRdb re-derived calls from the PCR reads in MiXCR, one entry per CDR3 protein. Here the sample spans under 400,000 distinct CDR3 sequences, more than 20% being singletons. Sequences were derived from PBMCs, mostly from graft donor cells, sampled 180 days after TCRalphabeta/CD19-depleted stem cell transplant. These receptor sequences come from a male patient between 5 and 17 years old who had a stem cell transplant for acute lymphoblastic leukemia, so the T cells may come from the graft donor.

There are a few counts of this clonotype. The chain employs TRBV4-2 and TRBJ1-3; 7 positions match TRBD1. The CDR3 length is 16 residues. Trimming removed 3 bases from V and 2 bases from J; junction bases left unmatched: 7. Germline V gives CDR1 LGHNA, CDR2 YNFKEQ. The CDR3 sequence is CASSHVQGSAGNTIYF. The DNA of the CDR3 is TGTGCCAGCAGCCATGTACAGGGGTCAGCTGGAAACACCATATATTTT.

The chain combines TRBV7-6 with TRBJ2-1, with no clear D. Germline V CDR1 and CDR2: SGHVS, FNYEAQ. The V end lost 1 base, the J end lost 3 bases, and 13 bases lay between the germline ends. CDR3 size: 16 residues. The chain's CDR3 is CASSLGWLNLYNEQFF. DNA for the CDR3: TGTGCCAGCAGCTTAGGTTGGCTAAATCTCTACAATGAGCAGTTCTTC.

This clonotype was seen a few times. The chain employs TRBV6-5 and TRBJ2-3; 13 nucleotides align to TRBD2. There are 16 residues in the CDR3. Germline trimming cut 6 bases from V and 3 bases from J; bases unmatched to any gene: 6. CDR1 is MNHEY, CDR2 SVGAGI, per germline. Written as DNA, the CDR3 is TGTGCCAGCAGCTACCGGACTAGCGGGAGAACAGATACGCAGTATTTT. Residues: CASSYRTSGRTDTQYF.

A few counts support this clonotype. The genes are TRBV29-1 and TRBJ2-2, with 9 bases fitting TRBD2. The CDR3 covers 15 residues. CDR1 and CDR2 from the germline V gene are SQVTM and ANQGSEA. The junction had 10 bases not matched to a gene; V was cut back by 6 bases and J by 5 bases. CDR3 in amino acids: CSVLSSGRETGELFF. CDR3 nucleotide sequence: TGCAGCGTATTGAGTAGCGGGAGAGAAACCGGGGAGCTGTTTTTT.

The count of this clonotype is one. The V call is TRBV7-6, the J call TRBJ2-2; no definite D call. Germline V gene data show CDR1 as SGHVS and CDR2 as FNYEAQ. V gave up 1 base and J gave up 9 bases, with 12 bases separating them. The CDR3 spans 14 residues. This CDR3 reads CASSLGTSSRELFF. In nucleotides, the CDR3 is TGTGCCAGCAGCTTAGGGACGTCGTCCAGGGAGCTGTTTTTT. Full variable domain (rest looked up from reference TRBV7-6 and TRBJ2-2): GAGVSQSPRYKVTKRGQDVALRCDPISGHVSLYWYRQALGQGPEFLTYFNYEAQQDKSGLPNDRFSAERPEGSISTLTIQRTEQRDSAMYRCASSLGTSSRELFFGEGSRLTVL.

This clonotype appeared a few times. The chain carries TRBV5-1 and TRBJ2-1, with a weak D call TRBD2 (7 bases). With 0 bases removed from V and 6 bases from J, the gap between germline ends came to 16 bases. The CDR3 totals 16 residues. CDR1 is SGHRS and CDR2 is YFSETQ in the germline V gene. For the CDR3, the DNA is TGCGCCAGCAGCTTGGAAGGGGGAGGGCCGGGCAATGAGCAGTTCTTC. Encoded protein: CASSLEGGGPGNEQFF.

The V gene is TRBV6-1, the J gene TRBJ2-5; no clear D gene. V was trimmed by 8 bases and J by 1 base, leaving 14 bases between them. This CDR3 is 14 amino acids long. The V gene's germline CDR1 is MNHNS and CDR2 SASEGT. The CDR3 is CASHGPAGQETQYF. DNA of the CDR3: TGTGCCAGCCATGGTCCGGCAGGCCAAGAGACCCAGTACTTC.

The chain joins TRBV29-1 to TRBJ2-7; the match to TRBD1 covers 10 bases. Trimming at V came to 6 bases and at J to 4 bases, leaving 6 bases not matched to a gene. Germline assignment: CDR1 SQVTM and CDR2 ANQGSEA. The length of the CDR3 is 13 residues. The CDR3 coding sequence is TGCAGCGTACTTCCGGGACAGGGGTACGAGCAGTACTTC. Residues: CSVLPGQGYEQYF.

V usage is TRBV7-3 and J usage is TRBJ2-2, with TRBD2 identical over 8 bases. CDR3 size: 15 residues. The V gene's germline CDR1 is SGHTA and CDR2 FQGTGA. The J segment lost 5 bases and the V segment lost 4 bases, leaving 6 bases of the junction unmatched. The CDR3 region is CASSSPGLVTGELFF. As DNA, the CDR3 is TGTGCCAGCAGCTCTCCGGGACTAGTAACCGGGGAGCTGTTTTTT.

Ten or more counts support this clonotype. Germline is not matched at one junction end, which may reflect a read error. V is TRBV7-8 and J is TRBJ2-5; tentatively, D is TRBD2 (6 bases). The CDR3 has 12 amino acids. Looked up from germline, CDR1 is SGHVS and CDR2 is FQNEAQ. The CDR3 bases are TGTGCCAGCAGCTTGGCCGCGGGACGCCCCCACTTC. It codes for CASSLAAGRPHF.

This clonotype showed up just a few times. The rearrangement links TRBV12-3 or TRBV12-4 to TRBJ2-5; a weak D match, TRBD2 (5 bases). Trimming removed 6 bases from V and 5 bases from J, with 13 bases in between. The CDR3 is 13 amino acids. This CDR3 reads CASRSDSVETQYF. CDR3 nucleotides: TGTGCCAGCAGGTCGGATAGCGTCGAGACCCAGTACTTC.

This clonotype was counted at least ten times. This chain connects TRBV12-3 or TRBV12-4 to TRBJ2-3; weak D call: TRBD1 (5 bases). Trimming took off 4 bases at V and 2 bases at J, with 10 bases between the two ends. This CDR3 is built from 14 residues. The DNA for the CDR3 is TGTGCCAGCAGTTCGCAGACAGCCACAGATACGCAGTATTTT. It is translated as CASSSQTATDTQYF.

J is TRBJ1-5 and V is TRBV30, with 9 bases lining up with TRBD1. This CDR3 has 14 amino acids. The V gene end was trimmed by 4 bases and the J gene end by 9 bases; junction bases not matched to a gene: 10. The germline V gene encodes CDR1 GTSNPN and CDR2 SVGIG (reference sequence). CDR3 protein: CAWNLGQGPGPQHF. The DNA of the CDR3 is TGTGCCTGGAATCTCGGACAGGGGCCGGGGCCCCAGCATTTT.

Details on this clonotype: This may arise from a read error, as a much more abundant clone is one base away. The CDR3, as DNA: TGTGCCAACAGCCCGGGCCCTGAGCAGTACTTC. This sequence encodes CANSPGPEQYF. V and J are TRBV7-9 and TRBJ2-7; D uncertain. The CDR3 is 11 amino acids. CDR1 is SEHNR and CDR2 is FQNEAQ in the germline V gene (reference sequence).

The V gene is TRBV6-1, the J gene TRBJ2-1; 7 bases line up with TRBD2. The CDR3 contains 13 residues. CDR1 is MNHNS and CDR2 is SASEGT in the germline V gene. Trimming cost V 8 bases and J 3 bases; bases outside gene matches: 4. The CDR3 DNA reads as TGTGCCAGCGGGCGGGAGTTCTACAATGAGCAGTTCTTC. Translating gives CASGREFYNEQFF.

The CDR3 spells CASSEGRDRGPGYTF. For the CDR3, the DNA is TGTGCCAGCAGTGAGGGCCGGGACAGGGGGCCAGGCTACACCTTC. This rearrangement joins TRBV25-1 to TRBJ1-2, with 12 nucleotides matching TRBD1. J was trimmed by 8 bases and V by 3 bases; bases with no gene match: 7. The CDR3 is 15 residues long. Germline CDR1 is MGHDK and CDR2 is SYGVNS.

This clonotype has just a few counts. The CDR3 nucleotides read TGTGCCAGCAGCCAAGGGGGGGCGAAGACCCAGTACTTC. Protein sequence: CASSQGGAKTQYF. V and J are TRBV3-1 and TRBJ2-5, with D perhaps matching TRBD1 or TRBD2 (6 bases each). The CDR3 runs to 13 residues. Trimming shortened V by 1 base and J by 6 bases, and 9 bases separated the two germline ends. Germline lookup yields CDR1 LGHDT and CDR2 YNNKEL (reference sequence).

The genes are TRBV4-1 and TRBJ2-7; tentative D call: TRBD1 (8 bases). The CDR3 contains 15 residues. Germline V gives CDR1 MGHRA, CDR2 YSYEKL. The V and J ends lost 3 bases and 2 bases respectively, with 14 bases between them. The CDR3 is CASSHIQGGPYEQYF. CDR3 nucleotide sequence: TGCGCCAGCAGCCATATACAGGGGGGGCCCTACGAGCAGTACTTC.

This clonotype was seen a few times. The V gene is TRBV7-6, the J gene TRBJ1-1, with 9 nucleotides matching TRBD1. J lost 1 base, V lost 4 bases, and 7 bases had no gene match. This CDR3 spans 16 amino acids. CDR1 and CDR2 from the germline V gene are SGHVS and FNYEAQ. CDR3 bases: TGTGCCAGCAGCTCTCAATACAGGGGGCCGAACACTGAAGCTTTCTTT. Amino acids: CASSSQYRGPNTEAFF.

The table lists this clonotype with a few counts. This sequence joins TRBV6-5 and TRBJ1-3; D is perhaps TRBD1 (5 bases). The CDR3 is made up of 15 amino acids. Trimming left V 4 bases short and J 3 bases short, with 13 bases between. From germline, CDR1 is MNHEY and CDR2 SVGAGI. In DNA, the CDR3 is TGTGCCAGCAGTTTTACAGGACCAAATGGAAACACCATATATTTT. Encoded protein: CASSFTGPNGNTIYF.

The genes are TRBV5-1 and TRBJ1-3; 8 nucleotides agree with TRBD1. V lost 3 bases, J lost 0 bases, and 5 bases stayed unmatched. The CDR3 has 16 residues. Germline CDR1 reads SGHRS; CDR2 reads YFSETQ. In nucleotides, the CDR3 is TGCGCCAGCAGCTCTTGGACAGGGAGCTCTGGAAACACCATATATTTT. Protein sequence: CASSSWTGSSGNTIYF.

There are a few counts of this clonotype. The rearrangement links TRBV7-3 to TRBJ2-1; D ambiguous. Trimming stripped 4 bases from V and 8 bases from J, with 12 bases between. This CDR3 spans 13 amino acids. CDR1 and CDR2 from the germline V gene are SGHTA and FQGTGA. CDR3 nucleotides: TGTGCCAGCAGCTCCAGCTCCTGGGATGAGCAGTTCTTC. Its protein is CASSSSSWDEQFF. Full variable domain (outside the CDR3, taken from reference TRBV7-3 and TRBJ2-1): GAGVSQTPSNKVTEKGKYVELRCDPISGHTALYWYRQSLGQGPEFLIYFQGTGAADDSGLPNDRFFAVRPEGSVSTLKIQRTERGDSAVYLCASSSSSWDEQFFGPGTRLTVL.

The genes are TRBV20-1 and TRBJ2-5; 8 bases match TRBD1. Losses at the gene ends were 0 bases for V and 1 base for J; bases not matched to a gene: 7. The CDR3 spans 16 residues. Looked up from germline, CDR1 is DFQATT and CDR2 is SNEGSKA (reference sequence). The CDR3 region has the DNA TGCAGTGCTAGAGATCGCACAGGGGGTTTCCAAGAGACCCAGTACTTC. It translates to CSARDRTGGFQETQYF.

This clonotype was detected many times. The rearrangement uses TRBV21-1 and TRBJ2-1; the D call of TRBD1 is as the table states it, not checked on the DNA. TRBV21-1 is reported as a pseudogene. The CDR3 runs to 14 residues. The CDR3 loop reads CASSTHWPGQEQFF. The CDR3 DNA is TGTGCCAGCAGCACCCATTGGCCGGGACAGGAGCAGTTCTTC.

This clonotype was counted many times. This chain uses TRBV12-3 or TRBV12-4 with TRBJ1-1; D perhaps matches TRBD1 (6 bases). The CDR3 is 16 residues long. The V gene lost 5 bases and the J gene lost 3 bases, with 19 bases spanning the gap. CDR3 sequence: CASSPRTGRVHTEAFF. CDR3 coding DNA: TGTGCCAGCAGTCCCCGCACAGGGCGGGTACACACTGAAGCTTTCTTT.

This chain joins TRBV4-1 and TRBJ2-3; 9 bases are shared with TRBD2. V lost 2 bases to trimming and J lost 1 base; unmatched junction nucleotides: 4. Per germline, CDR1 MGHRA and CDR2 YSYEKL. CDR3 length: 16 amino acids. The chain's CDR3 is CASSQTRTSGTDTQYF. The CDR3 DNA sequence: TGCGCCAGCAGCCAAACCCGGACTAGCGGCACAGATACGCAGTATTTT.

The gene calls are TRBV2 and TRBJ2-1; 11 bases are a match to TRBD2. This CDR3 is built from 17 residues. The germline gives CDR1 SNHLY, CDR2 FYNNEI. The V and J ends lost 7 bases and 4 bases, in that order; junction bases with no gene match: 12. CDR3 protein: CASTANPGLAVYNEQFF. Written as DNA, the CDR3 is TGTGCCAGCACTGCTAACCCGGGACTAGCGGTATACAATGAGCAGTTCTTC.

The rearrangement links TRBV7-2 to TRBJ2-1; 9 positions match TRBD2. The CDR3 has 15 residues. V lost 5 bases and J lost 9; bases outside the gene matches: 11. Germline CDR1 reads SGHTA; CDR2 reads FQGNSA. The CDR3 loop is CASSPLAGDGAEQFF. CDR3 nucleotide sequence: TGTGCCAGCAGCCCGTTAGCGGGAGATGGGGCTGAGCAGTTCTTC.